Listed below are T cell receptor beta chains from one sample, sequenced in a study of cytomegalovirus exposure and HLA in healthy donors. Libraries were prepared by immunoSEQ multiplex PCR; TCRdb keeps only in-frame clonotypes and omits some of them. Of fewer than 70,000 clones listed, over 85% are singletons. Input material: PBMCs. The receptor set was obtained from a woman under 30 in good health and CMV-seropositive. Each CDR3 is given with its conserved first and last residue. A D gene is named only where the DNA matches it firmly. Expanded clones are given a class, and other clones once, few, many or no size at all.

j_call,v_call,d_call,clone_size,cdr3_nt,cdr3_aa
TRBJ2-7,TRBV19,NA,NA,TGTGCCAGTAGTACCCTGAAGGAGTACGAGCAGTACTTC,CASSTLKEYEQYF
TRBJ2-3,TRBV7-8,TRBD2,NA,TGTGCCAGCAGCTTAGTTGGTCAGCGGGAGAAGCAGTATTTT,CASSLVGQREKQYF
TRBJ2-7,TRBV7-6,NA,NA,TGTGCCAGCAGCCCACTCCAGAGGGGGGGCGAGCAGTACTTC,CASSPLQRGGEQYF
TRBJ1-5,TRBV7-9,NA,NA,TGTGCCAGCAGTTCCGACAGACAGCCCCAGCATTTT,CASSSDRQPQHF
TRBJ2-7,TRBV19,NA,NA,TGTGCCAGTAGGCCCACCGTGAGCTCCTACGAGCAGTACTTC,CASRPTVSSYEQYF
TRBJ2-1,TRBV7-6,NA,NA,TGTGCCAGCAGCCGTATGCAAGCCGATTCCTCCTACAATGAGCAGTTCTTC,CASSRMQADSSYNEQFF
TRBJ1-4,TRBV4-1,NA,NA,TGCGCCAGCAGCCAAGGCCCACAGGGCCTGAATGAAAAACTGTTTTTT,CASSQGPQGLNEKLFF
TRBJ2-7,TRBV28,NA,NA,TGTGCCAGCCTCCTTAACAGGGACTCCTACGAGCAGTACTTC,CASLLNRDSYEQYF
TRBJ2-1,TRBV28,TRBD2,NA,TGTGCCAGCAGCGGGACTAGCGGGGGGGCCTCGTATAATGAGCAGTTCTTC,CASSGTSGGASYNEQFF
TRBJ1-5,TRBV27,NA,few,TGTGCCAGCAGTTTACGGGGGAGTCAGCCCCAGCATTTT,CASSLRGSQPQHF
TRBJ2-3,TRBV5-4,TRBD2,NA,TGTGCCAGCAGCTTTGCGGGGGGATTCACAGATACGCAGTATTTT,CASSFAGGFTDTQYF